Following are 25 T cell receptor beta chains from one sample sequenced in a study of STAT5B mutations in CD4+ large granular lymphocyte leukemia. Assay: immunoSEQ multiplex PCR; the TCRdb copy retains only in-frame clones and omits some. The sample holds about 32,000 clones, about 88% seen once. The sequenced sample consisted of CD4+ T cells from blood buffy coats. These receptors came from a human donor in good health.

V gene TRBV25-1 combines with J gene TRBJ1-2; D remains unclear. V shed 8 bases and J shed 1 base, with 14 bases lying between them. This CDR3 region has 14 residues. The germline V gene encodes CDR1 MGHDK and CDR2 SYGVNS. In nucleotides, the CDR3 is TGTGCCAGCGCCACCGGACCCTTTAACTATGGCTACACCTTC. Protein sequence: CASATGPFNYGYTF.

This clone was seen only once. The J gene is TRBJ1-1, the V gene TRBV5-1; no firm D call. V shed 0 bases and J shed 1 base, with 7 bases lying between them. CDR3 length equals 14 residues. In germline, CDR1 is SGHRS, CDR2 YFSETQ. Here the CDR3 reads CASSLGAANTEAFF. CDR3 nucleotide sequence: TGCGCCAGCAGCTTGGGGGCAGCGAACACTGAAGCTTTCTTT.

The rearrangement joins TRBV7-9 to TRBJ2-2, with a weak D call TRBD1 (5 bases). The CDR3 is 16 residues long. Germline V gene data show CDR1 as SEHNR and CDR2 as FQNEAQ (reference sequence). The V end was cut by 1 base, the J end by 2 bases, with 11 bases between. CDR3 amino acids: CASSLGQGSNTGELFF. CDR3 nucleotide sequence: TGTGCCAGCAGCTTAGGGCAGGGTTCTAACACCGGGGAGCTGTTTTTT.

The chain has TRBV27 and TRBJ1-4, with TRBD1 matching 8 bases. This CDR3 has 14 residues. Germline assignment: CDR1 MNHEY and CDR2 SMNVEV (reference sequence). V gave up 4 bases and J gave up 6 bases; unmatched junction bases: 4. The CDR3 region has the DNA TGTGCCAGCAGTTCCGGGACAGGATATGAAAAACTGTTTTTT. Translation: CASSSGTGYEKLFF.

The genes are TRBV10-1 and TRBJ2-1; TRBD2 agrees at 10 bases. Germline lookup yields CDR1 WNHNN and CDR2 SYGVQD (reference sequence). V dropped 6 bases and J dropped 10; count of bases not matched to a gene: 6. This CDR3 comprises 13 residues. CDR3 sequence reads: CASSPGLALEQFF. The DNA of the CDR3 is TGCGCCAGCAGCCCGGGACTAGCGCTGGAGCAGTTCTTC.

This clone appeared a single time. The V and J genes are TRBV7-2 and TRBJ2-3; TRBD2 matches 8 bases. With 5 bases clipped from V and 5 bases from J, the junction kept 6 bases outside the gene matches. This CDR3 has 14 amino acids. Germline CDR1 SGHTA, CDR2 FQGNSA. The CDR3 DNA follows: TGTGCCAGCAGCCCGCTTCGGGGGGGAGATACGCAGTATTTT. It is translated as CASSPLRGGDTQYF.

The chain is built from TRBV6-1 and TRBJ1-5, with 7 bases lining up with TRBD1. The CDR3 is made up of 14 amino acids. Trimming at V came to 6 bases and at J to 3 bases, leaving 5 bases not matched to a gene. Germline-derived CDR1 and CDR2 are MNHNS and SASEGT. This CDR3 reads CASRDTGDNQPQHF. The CDR3 nucleotides are TGTGCCAGCAGAGACACAGGGGACAATCAGCCCCAGCATTTT.

A single count supports this clone. V and J are TRBV7-8 and TRBJ2-3, with D possibly being TRBD1 (6 bases). The V and J ends lost 8 bases and 2 bases respectively, with 17 bases between them. Germline V lookup: CDR1 SGHVS, CDR2 FQNEAQ. The CDR3 extends over 15 amino acids. CDR3 sequence reads: CASQSRGGSTDTQYF. In nucleotides, the CDR3 is TGTGCCAGCCAGAGCCGAGGGGGTTCCACAGATACGCAGTATTTT.

The CDR3 DNA is TGTGCCAGCAGCGGTACTAGCGGGAGGACCAATGAGCAGTTCTTC. This gives the protein CASSGTSGRTNEQFF. The J gene is TRBJ2-1, the V gene TRBV9; 12 bases agree with TRBD2. The V gene's germline CDR1 is SGDLS and CDR2 YYNGEE. The CDR3 has 15 residues. The trim removed 3 bases at V and 6 bases at J, leaving 4 bases unmatched. Based on the CDR3 plus reference TRBV9 and TRBJ2-1, the full variable domain is DSGVTQTPKHLITATGQRVTLRCSPRSGDLSVYWYQQSLDQGLQFLIQYYNGEERAKGNILERFSAQQFPDLHSELNLSSLELGDSALYFCASSGTSGRTNEQFFGPGTRLTVL.

The chain employs TRBV10-2 and TRBJ1-4; no firm D call. This CDR3 contains 13 residues. The V end lost 8 bases, the J end lost 6 bases, and 13 bases lay between the germline ends. Per germline, CDR1 WSHSY and CDR2 SAAADI. CDR3 nucleotide sequence: TGCGCCAGCCCCCGGTGTGGCGATGAAAAACTGTTTTTT. The encoded protein is CASPRCGDEKLFF.

The chain links TRBV19 to TRBJ1-5; TRBD1 might be the D (5 bases). Germline V gene sequence: CDR1 LNHDA, CDR2 SQIVND (reference sequence). V dropped 7 bases and J dropped 10 bases, with 17 bases sitting between them. This CDR3 is 13 amino acids long. The CDR3 reads CASNAGRPDPQHF. The CDR3 nucleotides read TGTGCCAGTAACGCGGGGCGACCGGATCCCCAGCATTTT.

The gene calls are TRBV2 and TRBJ1-1, with 9 bases that match TRBD1. The CDR3 is 17 residues long. With 5 bases clipped from V and 5 bases from J, the junction kept 15 bases outside the gene matches. CDR1 and CDR2 from the germline V gene are SNHLY and FYNNEI. CDR3 sequence (DNA): TGTGCCAGCAGTCTTGAAACGTTGGGACAGGGAGGGACTGAAGCTTTCTTT. Its protein is CASSLETLGQGGTEAFF.

The chain couples TRBV2 to TRBJ1-5; no reliable D call. The V gene lost 3 bases and the J gene lost 9 bases, with 12 bases spanning the gap. CDR3 length equals 13 residues. Germline CDR1 SNHLY, CDR2 FYNNEI. CDR3 sequence reads: CASSEGRMSPQHF. CDR3 in DNA: TGTGCCAGCAGTGAGGGTCGCATGTCGCCCCAGCATTTT.

This clone has only one observation. The chain is built from TRBV4-1 and TRBJ2-7; D tentatively fits TRBD1 or TRBD2 (5 bases each). The ends were cut back, 4 bases at V and 3 bases at J, with 22 bases in the middle. Germline V gives CDR1 MGHRA, CDR2 YSYEKL. The CDR3 sequence is 17 residues long. The CDR3 DNA sequence: TGCGCCAGCAGCCCGACCAGCGCAGGGAGTAACTTCTACGAGCAGTACTTC. The encoded protein is CASSPTSAGSNFYEQYF.

In nucleotides, the CDR3 is TGTGCCAGCACAGTACAGGATATGAACACTGAAGCTTTCTTT. The encoded protein is CASTVQDMNTEAFF. The chain carries TRBV6-1 and TRBJ1-1, with a possible D match to TRBD1 (5 bases). Trimming stripped 7 bases from V and 0 bases from J, with 12 bases between. Germline V gene lookup returns CDR1 MNHNS and CDR2 SASEGT. The CDR3 covers 14 residues.

V usage is TRBV30 and J usage is TRBJ1-1, with D perhaps matching TRBD1 (6 bases). Trimming took 5 bases from V and 1 from J, leaving 11 bases between them. The CDR3 loop spans 13 amino acids. Germline CDR1 reads GTSNPN; CDR2 reads SVGIG (reference sequence). CDR3 nucleotides: TGTGCCTGGGCCGGACAGCCGAACACTGAAGCTTTCTTT. This encodes CAWAGQPNTEAFF.

The chain employs TRBV29-1 and TRBJ2-2; 7 bases align to TRBD1. With V trimmed by 5 bases and J by 4 bases, 10 bases remained unmatched. The CDR3 is made up of 15 amino acids. In germline, CDR1 is SQVTM, CDR2 ANQGSEA. In DNA form, the CDR3 reads TGCAGCGTTTCGGGAAGACAGGGCGGCACCGGGGAGCTGTTTTTT. This encodes CSVSGRQGGTGELFF.

This clone was counted once. The chain uses TRBV9 and TRBJ1-3; D is ambiguous. This CDR3 region has 15 residues. The V gene's germline CDR1 is SGDLS and CDR2 YYNGEE. Trimming pared 0 bases from V and 0 bases from J, leaving 7 bases between. The CDR3 sequence is CASSVGQISGNTIYF. The CDR3 DNA reads as TGTGCCAGCAGCGTAGGCCAAATCTCTGGAAACACCATATATTTT.

The chain joins TRBV4-1 to TRBJ1-5; D may be TRBD1 (5 bases). The CDR3 is 16 residues long. Germline V gene lookup returns CDR1 MGHRA and CDR2 YSYEKL. V was cut by 4 bases and J by 0 bases, with 13 bases left in between. The CDR3 loop is CASSLSGTDSNQPQHF. The CDR3 nucleotides are TGCGCCAGCAGCCTATCCGGGACTGATAGCAATCAGCCCCAGCATTTT.

V usage is TRBV7-8 and J usage is TRBJ2-6; D remains unclear. Trimming took off 5 bases at V and 0 bases at J, with 8 bases between the two ends. This CDR3 contains 15 residues. The V gene's germline CDR1 is SGHVS and CDR2 FQNEAQ. CDR3 sequence (DNA): TGTGCCAGCAGCGGGGTTGACTCTGGGGCCAACGTCCTGACTTTC. Its protein product is CASSGVDSGANVLTF.

The chain employs TRBV5-4 and TRBJ1-6; 8 bases are shared with TRBD1. This CDR3 comprises 15 residues. Germline CDR1 and CDR2: SGHNT and YYREEE (reference sequence). V trimming: 4 bases; J trimming: 5 bases; junction bases outside the gene matches: 5. For the CDR3, the DNA is TGTGCCAGCAGCCCCGTGGGACAGGATAATTCACCCCTCCACTTT. Protein sequence: CASSPVGQDNSPLHF. Based on the CDR3 plus reference TRBV5-4 and TRBJ1-6, the full variable domain is ETGVTQSPTHLIKTRGQQVTLRCSSQSGHNTVSWYQQALGQGPQFIFQYYREEENGRGNFPPRFSGLQFPNYSSELNVNALELDDSALYLCASSPVGQDNSPLHFGNGTRLTVT.

There are a few counts of this clone. This rearrangement joins TRBV27 to TRBJ1-1; D may be TRBD1 (5 bases). Trimming removed 4 bases at V and 7 bases at J, with 19 bases between. The V gene's germline CDR1 is MNHEY and CDR2 SMNVEV (reference sequence). This CDR3 contains 15 residues. As DNA, the CDR3 is TGTGCCAGCAGTTCAATGTCGGCGGGGGAGTTTGAAGCTTTCTTT. This gives the protein CASSSMSAGEFEAFF.

This chain links TRBV4-2 with TRBJ1-2; unclear D gene. The germline CDR1 and CDR2 sequences are LGHNA and YNFKEQ. Trimming pared 0 bases from V and 0 bases from J, leaving 8 bases between. CDR3 length: 15 amino acids. The CDR3 nucleotides read TGTGCCAGCAGCCAAGATCGGGCAGCTAACTATGGCTACACCTTC. It yields the protein CASSQDRAANYGYTF.

This clone was detected a few times. The chain employs TRBV30 and TRBJ1-2, with a possible D match to TRBD1 (5 bases). CDR3 length: 16 residues. The V end was cut by 0 bases, the J end by 6 bases, with 20 bases between. Looked up from germline, CDR1 is GTSNPN and CDR2 is SVGIG (reference sequence). The CDR3 DNA reads as TGTGCCTGGAGTGTACGTAATCTGGCAGGGAGGGATGGCTACACCTTC. Its protein is CAWSVRNLAGRDGYTF.

V gene TRBV7-9 combines with J gene TRBJ2-7, with TRBD2 matching 14 bases. CDR1 is SEHNR and CDR2 is FQNEAQ in the germline V gene (reference sequence). CDR3 length: 16 residues. V lost 6 bases and J lost 3; bases outside the gene matches: 7. The CDR3 is CASSRGLAGDLYEQYF. The DNA of the CDR3 is TGTGCCAGCAGTCGGGGACTAGCGGGAGACCTCTACGAGCAGTACTTC. The full variable domain, rest sourced from reference TRBV7-9 and TRBJ2-7, is DTGVSQNPRHKITKRGQNVTFRCDPISEHNRLYWYRQTLGQGPEFLTYFQNEAQLEKSRLLSDRFSAERPKGSFSTLEIQRTEQGDSAMYLCASSRGLAGDLYEQYFGPGTRLTVT.